This is a list of T cell receptor beta chains from one sample in a study of blood T cell repertoires in COVID-19. Profiling relied on immunoSEQ multiplex PCR, and the TCRdb table lists in-frame clones only, not all of them. The profile covers hundreds of thousands of clones, with roughly 85% appearing a single time and 10% to 15% taken by the ten largest. Sequencing input: peripheral blood. These receptors were taken from a woman between 18 and 30 years old who had recovered from COVID-19. The CDR3 runs from the conserved cysteine through the conserved F or W. The D gene is left open where the match is weak.

J | D | V | CDR3 | DNA
TRBJ2-3 | NA | TRBV5-5 | CASSLGGLGTQYF | TGTGCCAGCAGCTTGGGAGGCCTAGGTACGCAGTATTTT
TRBJ1-1 | NA | TRBV7-9 | CASSLRGTEAFF | TGTGCCAGCAGCTTAAGGGGCACTGAAGCTTTCTTT
TRBJ2-3 | NA | TRBV10-2 | CASHGTSPTDTQYF | TGCGCCAGCCATGGTACTTCTCCCACAGATACGCAGTATTTT
TRBJ1-2 | NA | TRBV7-2 | CASSLEVQGYGYTF | TGTGCCAGCAGCTTAGAGGTCCAGGGATATGGCTACACCTTC
TRBJ1-2 | TRBD1 | TRBV12-3/TRBV12-4 | CASRIFGQGGYTF | TGTGCCAGCCGAATCTTCGGACAGGGTGGCTACACCTTC
TRBJ1-1 | NA | TRBV5-8 | CASSHGSTTGNTEAFF | TGTGCCAGCAGCCACGGGTCAACTACGGGGAACACTGAAGCTTTCTTT
TRBJ2-7 | TRBD2 | TRBV27 | CASSFVAGGTGEQYF | TGTGCCAGCAGTTTTGTTGCGGGAGGAACGGGCGAGCAGTACTTC
TRBJ1-2 | NA | TRBV6-6 | CASSLTRSGYTF | TGTGCCAGCAGTCTAACCAGGTCTGGCTACACCTTC
TRBJ2-1 | NA | TRBV5-6 | CASSLLNARTEQFF | TGTGCCAGCAGCTTACTTAACGCTAGAACTGAGCAGTTCTTC
TRBJ1-3 | TRBD1 | TRBV6-1 | CASSEKRWTGLLSGNTIYF | TGTGCCAGCAGTGAAAAGAGGTGGACAGGGCTTCTATCTGGAAACACCATATATTTT
TRBJ2-7 | NA | TRBV12-3/TRBV12-4 | CASGRGYEQYF | TGTGCCAGCGGAAGGGGCTACGAGCAGTACTTC
TRBJ1-1 | NA | TRBV6-5 | CASSYSEQTYEAFF | TGTGCCAGCAGTTACTCGGAACAGACCTATGAAGCTTTCTTT
TRBJ2-3 | TRBD1 | TRBV7-7 | CASSAQPGQGTDTQYF | TGTGCCAGCAGCGCCCAACCGGGACAGGGAACAGATACGCAGTATTTT
TRBJ1-1 | NA | TRBV18 | CASSPPSVNTEAFF | TGTGCCAGCTCACCCCCGTCGGTGAACACTGAAGCTTTCTTT
TRBJ2-6 | NA | TRBV19 | CASGEVHLSSGANVLTF | TGTGCCAGTGGGGAGGTTCACCTCTCCTCTGGGGCCAACGTCCTGACTTTC
TRBJ2-1 | NA | TRBV20-1 | CSARDRDQQFF | TGCAGTGCTAGAGACCGGGATCAGCAGTTCTTC
TRBJ1-1 | TRBD1 | TRBV5-5 | CASSPPQGAGTEAFF | TGTGCCAGCAGCCCACCGCAGGGGGCGGGCACTGAAGCTTTCTTT